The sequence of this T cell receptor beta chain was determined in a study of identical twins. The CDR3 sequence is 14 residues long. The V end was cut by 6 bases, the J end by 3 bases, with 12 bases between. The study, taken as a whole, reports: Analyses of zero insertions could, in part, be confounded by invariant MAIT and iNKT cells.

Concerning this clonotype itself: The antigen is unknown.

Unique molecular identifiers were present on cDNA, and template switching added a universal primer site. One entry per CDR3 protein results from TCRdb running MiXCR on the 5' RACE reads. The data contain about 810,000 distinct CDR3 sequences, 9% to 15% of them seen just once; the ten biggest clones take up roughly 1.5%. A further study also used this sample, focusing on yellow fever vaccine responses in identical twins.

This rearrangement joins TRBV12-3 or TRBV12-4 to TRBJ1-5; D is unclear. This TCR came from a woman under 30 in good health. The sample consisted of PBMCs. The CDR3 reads CASSVPGVNQPQHF. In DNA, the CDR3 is TGTGCCAGCAGCGTTCCGGGAGTCAATCAGCCCCAGCATTTT.